Each of the 5 T cell receptor beta chains below was sequenced from the same sample in a study of cytomegalovirus exposure and HLA in healthy donors. 13 Jbeta primers and 60 Vbeta primers were used for the PCR. Clones were sequenced by immunoSEQ multiplex PCR, and TCRdb holds only the in-frame ones, with some missing. Of about 280,000 clones in the sample, about 87% were seen once. The specimen was PBMCs. Every receptor here comes from a woman aged 18-29 years in good health and CMV-seronegative.

This clone was found once. The germline gene is not matched at one end of the junction; a read error may be the cause. V is TRBV2 and J is TRBJ1-2; possible D gene TRBD1, 5 bases. The germline V gene has CDR1 SNHLY and CDR2 FYNNEI. The length of the CDR3 is 15 residues. CDR3 residues: CASREDRALNYGYTF. CDR3 in DNA: TGTGCCAGCAGAGAAGACAGAGCTTTAAACTATGGCTACACCTTC.

The chain links TRBV5-4 to TRBJ2-7, with unresolved D. Trimming shortened V by 4 bases and J by 1 base, and 12 bases separated the two germline ends. Germline CDR1 is SGHNT and CDR2 is YYREEE (reference sequence). This CDR3 region has 14 residues. CDR3 sequence: CASSPSKTSYEQYF. CDR3 nucleotide sequence: TGTGCCAGCAGCCCATCAAAGACATCCTACGAGCAGTACTTC. The variable domain in full, with the rest retrieved from reference TRBV5-4 and TRBJ2-7, is ETGVTQSPTHLIKTRGQQVTLRCSSQSGHNTVSWYQQALGQGPQFIFQYYREEENGRGNFPPRFSGLQFPNYSSELNVNALELDDSALYLCASSPSKTSYEQYFGPGTRLTVT.

This chain joins TRBV5-4 and TRBJ2-2; TRBD2 matches 8 bases. Germline CDR1 is SGHNT and CDR2 is YYREEE (reference sequence). V shed 3 bases and J 5 bases; nucleotides not matched to a gene: 12. There are 17 residues in the CDR3. The CDR3: CASSSGVPGGRTGELFF. The CDR3 nucleotides are TGTGCCAGCAGCTCGGGCGTCCCGGGGGGGCGGACCGGGGAGCTGTTTTTT.

The chain couples TRBV7-9 to TRBJ2-5; 8 nucleotides align to TRBD2. From germline, CDR1 is SEHNR and CDR2 FQNEAQ (reference sequence). This CDR3 is built from 14 residues. V shed 5 bases and J 4 bases; nucleotides not matched to a gene: 6. The CDR3 bases are TGTGCCAGCAGCCCCGCGGGACTAGTAGAGACCCAGTACTTC. It specifies CASSPAGLVETQYF. The complete variable domain, with remaining parts taken from reference TRBV7-9 and TRBJ2-5, reads DTGVSQNPRHKITKRGQNVTFRCDPISEHNRLYWYRQTLGQGPEFLTYFQNEAQLEKSRLLSDRFSAERPKGSFSTLEIQRTEQGDSAMYLCASSPAGLVETQYFGPGTRLLVL.

The V and J genes are TRBV30 and TRBJ1-2; TRBD1 might be the D (6 bases). V was trimmed by 1 base and J by 2 bases, leaving 8 bases between them. This CDR3 comprises 13 residues. Germline assignment: CDR1 GTSNPN and CDR2 SVGIG (reference sequence). CDR3 amino acids: CAWSDRVNYGYTF. The DNA for the CDR3 is TGTGCCTGGAGTGACAGGGTCAACTATGGCTACACCTTC.